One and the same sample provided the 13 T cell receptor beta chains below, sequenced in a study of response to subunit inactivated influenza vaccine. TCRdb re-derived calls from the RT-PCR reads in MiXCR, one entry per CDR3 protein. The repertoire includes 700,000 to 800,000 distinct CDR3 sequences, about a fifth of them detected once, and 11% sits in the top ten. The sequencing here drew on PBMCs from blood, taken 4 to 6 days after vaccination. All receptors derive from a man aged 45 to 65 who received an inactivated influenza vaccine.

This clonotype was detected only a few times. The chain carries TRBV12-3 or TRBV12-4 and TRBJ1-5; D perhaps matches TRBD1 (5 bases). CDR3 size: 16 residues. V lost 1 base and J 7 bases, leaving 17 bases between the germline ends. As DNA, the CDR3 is TGTGCCAGCAGTTTAGGTGTTACGGGGACGGGCCAGCCCCAGCATTTT. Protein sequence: CASSLGVTGTGQPQHF.

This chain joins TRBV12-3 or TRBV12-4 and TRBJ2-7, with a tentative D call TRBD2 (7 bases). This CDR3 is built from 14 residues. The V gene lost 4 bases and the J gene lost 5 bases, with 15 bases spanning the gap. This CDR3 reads CASSSYREGNEQYF. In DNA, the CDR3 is TGTGCCAGCAGTTCCTACAGGGAGGGAAACGAGCAGTACTTC.

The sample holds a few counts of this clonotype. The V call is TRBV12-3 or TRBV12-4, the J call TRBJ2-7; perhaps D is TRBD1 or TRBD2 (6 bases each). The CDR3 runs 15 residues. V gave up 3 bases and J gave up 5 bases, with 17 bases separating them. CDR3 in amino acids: CASSFGPGAYHEQYF. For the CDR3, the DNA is TGTGCCAGCAGTTTCGGGCCGGGGGCTTATCACGAGCAGTACTTC.

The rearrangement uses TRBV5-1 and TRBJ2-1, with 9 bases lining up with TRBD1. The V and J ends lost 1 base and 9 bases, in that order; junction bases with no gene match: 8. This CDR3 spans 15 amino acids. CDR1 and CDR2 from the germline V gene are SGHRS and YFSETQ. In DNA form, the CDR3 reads TGCGCCAGCAGCTTGTTGGACACAGGGGGCAGTGAGCAGTTCTTC. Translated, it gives CASSLLDTGGSEQFF.

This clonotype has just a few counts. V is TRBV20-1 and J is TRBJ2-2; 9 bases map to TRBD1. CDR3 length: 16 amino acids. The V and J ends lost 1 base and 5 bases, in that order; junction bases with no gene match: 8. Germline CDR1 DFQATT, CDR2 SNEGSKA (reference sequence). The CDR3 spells CSARARDRVWTGELFF. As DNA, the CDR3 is TGCAGTGCTAGAGCCCGGGACAGGGTTTGGACCGGGGAGCTGTTTTTT.

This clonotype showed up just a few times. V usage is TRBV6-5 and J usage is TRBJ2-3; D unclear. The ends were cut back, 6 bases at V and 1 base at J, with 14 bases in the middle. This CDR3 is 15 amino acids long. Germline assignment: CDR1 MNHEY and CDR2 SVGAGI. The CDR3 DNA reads TGTGCCAGCAGATTAGCCCTCCAGGGCACAGATACGCAGTATTTT. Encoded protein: CASRLALQGTDTQYF.

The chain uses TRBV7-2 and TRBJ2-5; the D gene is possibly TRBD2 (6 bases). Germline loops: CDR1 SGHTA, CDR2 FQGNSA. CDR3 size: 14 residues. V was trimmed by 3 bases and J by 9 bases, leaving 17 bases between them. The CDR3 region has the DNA TGTGCCAGCAGCTTTTCTTGGGACTCGAGGTCCCAGTACTTC. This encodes CASSFSWDSRSQYF.

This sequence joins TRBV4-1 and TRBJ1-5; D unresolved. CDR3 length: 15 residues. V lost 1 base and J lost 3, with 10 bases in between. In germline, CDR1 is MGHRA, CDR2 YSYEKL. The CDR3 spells CASSQVTVDNQPQHF. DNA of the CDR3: TGCGCCAGCAGCCAAGTTACAGTGGACAATCAGCCCCAGCATTTT.

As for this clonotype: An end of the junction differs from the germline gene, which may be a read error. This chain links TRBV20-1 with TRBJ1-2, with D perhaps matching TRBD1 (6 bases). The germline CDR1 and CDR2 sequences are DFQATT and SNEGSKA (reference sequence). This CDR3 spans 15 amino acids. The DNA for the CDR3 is TGCACTGCTAGAGATTTGTCCGTGGGGGCGCAAGGCTACACCTTC. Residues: CTARDLSVGAQGYTF.

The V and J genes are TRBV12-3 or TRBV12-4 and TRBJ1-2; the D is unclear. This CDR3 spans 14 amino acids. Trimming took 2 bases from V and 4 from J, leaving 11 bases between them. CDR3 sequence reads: CASSLRKGVYGYTF. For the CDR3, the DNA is TGTGCCAGCAGTTTACGGAAGGGTGTCTATGGCTACACCTTC.

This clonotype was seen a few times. CDR3 residues: CASSQGTGWDSYEQYF. As DNA, the CDR3 is TGTGCCAGCAGCCAGGGGACAGGGTGGGATAGTTACGAGCAGTACTTC. This chain joins TRBV7-2 and TRBJ2-7, with 9 bases lining up with TRBD1. CDR3 length equals 16 residues. Trimming removed 5 bases from V and 4 bases from J; junction bases left unmatched: 12. Looked up from germline, CDR1 is SGHTA and CDR2 is FQGNSA.

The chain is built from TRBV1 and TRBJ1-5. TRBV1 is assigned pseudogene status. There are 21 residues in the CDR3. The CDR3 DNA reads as TGCAAAAATGCAAGGTCTTGGGGGACTCATGATGCACTGTGTAGCAATCAGCCCCAGCATTTT. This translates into CKNARSWGTHDALCSNQPQHF.

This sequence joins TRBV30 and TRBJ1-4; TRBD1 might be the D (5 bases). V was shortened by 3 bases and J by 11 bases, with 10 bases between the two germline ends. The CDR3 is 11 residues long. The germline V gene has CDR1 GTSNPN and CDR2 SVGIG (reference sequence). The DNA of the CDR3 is TGTGCCTGGAGGCGGGACCGCAAACTGTTTTTT. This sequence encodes CAWRRDRKLFF.